Below are 31 T cell receptor beta chains sequenced from a single sample in a study of shared clonotypes between healthy human individuals. Data came from immunoSEQ multiplex PCR; TCRdb stores just in-frame clones and leaves some out. The table includes more than 2,000,000 clones, roughly 93% detected once. Sequenced input: naive CD4+ T cells from PBMCs. The subset here: CD45RA+ positively selected. These receptors originate from a man aged 18 to 35 in good health. Some clones in this sample may be carry-over from other donors' samples.

CDR3 protein: CASSTDREGTGELFF. In DNA form, the CDR3 reads TGCGCCAGCAGCACGGACAGGGAAGGAACCGGGGAGCTGTTTTTT. V and J are TRBV5-1 and TRBJ2-2; 8 bases are a match to TRBD1. The CDR3 sequence is 15 residues long. Trimming cost V 4 bases and J 5 bases; bases outside gene matches: 7. From germline, CDR1 is SGHRS and CDR2 YFSETQ.

The V call is TRBV4-2, the J call TRBJ2-3; 7 bases map to TRBD1. This CDR3 is 16 amino acids long. Losses at the gene ends were 1 base for V and 0 bases for J; bases not matched to a gene: 4. CDR1 LGHNA and CDR2 YNFKEQ come from the germline V gene. CDR3 nucleotides: TGTGCCAGCAGCCAAGCCCGACAGGGAAGCACAGATACGCAGTATTTT. Protein: CASSQARQGSTDTQYF.

This clone was seen a single time. V is TRBV6-5 and J is TRBJ2-5, with 9 nucleotides matching TRBD1. Trimming took 5 bases from V and 5 from J; bases not matched to a gene: 6. The V gene's germline CDR1 is MNHEY and CDR2 SVGAGI. The CDR3 has 14 amino acids. The CDR3 DNA follows: TGTGCCAGCAGTAAGGGACAGGGTACGGAGACCCAGTACTTC. This codes for CASSKGQGTETQYF.

The chain employs TRBV6-1 and TRBJ2-1; 10 bases line up with TRBD2. Per germline, CDR1 MNHNS and CDR2 SASEGT. V gave up 6 bases and J gave up 9 bases; unmatched junction bases: 8. The CDR3 extends over 14 amino acids. DNA of the CDR3: TGTGCCAGCAGCCCACTAGCGGGATATCTTGAGCAGTTCTTC. Its translation is CASSPLAGYLEQFF.

J is TRBJ1-4 and V is TRBV4-1; unclear D gene. The CDR3 runs to 15 residues. Per the germline V gene, CDR1 is MGHRA and CDR2 is YSYEKL. V was clipped by 3 bases and J by 0 bases, with 8 bases between them. The CDR3 DNA reads as TGCGCCAGCAGCCAGTACAGCGCAACTAATGAAAAACTGTTTTTT. This encodes CASSQYSATNEKLFF.

This chain uses TRBV4-2 with TRBJ1-4, with 7 bases fitting TRBD1. This CDR3 contains 15 residues. The ends lost 0 bases at V and 8 bases at J; junction bases unmatched: 6. The germline CDR1 and CDR2 sequences are LGHNA and YNFKEQ. CDR3 bases: TGTGCCAGCAGCCAAGATTTTCAGGGGGTAGAAAAACTGTTTTTT. Protein: CASSQDFQGVEKLFF.

The chain carries TRBV9 and TRBJ2-5; no clear D. Germline-derived CDR1 and CDR2 are SGDLS and YYNGEE. V gave up 3 bases and J gave up 5 bases, with 29 bases separating them. The CDR3 totals 19 residues. Written as DNA, the CDR3 is TGTGCCAGCAGCGATTCTTCGTGGCCAGCGACCCCCCTTCGGGAGACCCAGTACTTC. Its protein is CASSDSSWPATPLRETQYF.

The genes are TRBV19 and TRBJ2-5; tentatively, D is TRBD2 (6 bases). The V gene's germline CDR1 is LNHDA and CDR2 SQIVND (reference sequence). CDR3 size: 14 residues. Trimming took 7 bases from V and 9 from J, leaving 21 bases between them. CDR3 nucleotides: TGTGCCAGTAAAGCGGACCACCTACCGGGGGCCCAGTACTTC. It codes for CASKADHLPGAQYF.

The CDR3 sequence is CASSFTRETQYF. CDR3 in DNA: TGTGCCAGCAGCTTCACCAGGGAGACCCAGTACTTC. This chain links TRBV5-6 with TRBJ2-5; D gene ambiguous. Germline CDR1 and CDR2: SGHDT and YYEEEE. The CDR3 has 12 amino acids. V was clipped by 2 bases and J by 5 bases, with 7 bases between them.

The chain recombines TRBV10-2 with TRBJ2-3, with a possible D match to TRBD2 (6 bases). V lost 6 bases and J 6 bases, leaving 16 bases between the germline ends. The CDR3 has 14 residues. CDR1 is WSHSY and CDR2 is SAAADI in the germline V gene. The CDR3 loop is CASRAGTGGDTQYF. The CDR3 DNA reads TGCGCCAGCAGAGCCGGGACTGGAGGGGATACGCAGTATTTT.

This chain connects TRBV10-3 to TRBJ2-7; 9 bases align to TRBD2. CDR3 length equals 16 residues. Germline values: CDR1 ENHRY, CDR2 SYGVKD. V was clipped by 0 bases and J by 2 bases; unmatched bases: 5. This CDR3 reads CAISESSSGGTYEQYF. CDR3 in DNA: TGTGCCATCAGTGAGTCGAGTAGCGGGGGTACCTACGAGCAGTACTTC.

This clone was recorded once. This CDR3 reads CASSAGPVNTDTQYF. CDR3 DNA: TGTGCCAGCTCCGCCGGACCTGTGAACACAGATACGCAGTATTTT. The chain is built from TRBV18 and TRBJ2-3; no reliable D call. V shed 6 bases and J shed 2 bases, with 15 bases lying between them. This CDR3 comprises 15 residues. Germline V gives CDR1 KGHSH, CDR2 LQKENI.

V is TRBV28 and J is TRBJ2-7; 10 bases map to TRBD1. V shed 2 bases, J shed 9 bases, and the junction held 13 bases outside the gene matches. Germline V gene data show CDR1 as MDHEN and CDR2 as SYDVKM. The CDR3 spans 16 residues. CDR3 residues: CASSLAATGGAVRQYF. CDR3 coding DNA: TGTGCCAGCAGTTTAGCCGCGACAGGGGGCGCGGTCCGGCAGTACTTC.

The chain is built from TRBV6-1 and TRBJ1-1; the D gene is possibly TRBD1 (6 bases). The CDR3 consists of 15 residues. CDR1 and CDR2 from the germline V gene are MNHNS and SASEGT. V lost 7 bases to trimming and J lost 0 bases, with 15 bases between them. The CDR3 loop is CASILGALMNTEAFF. In DNA, the CDR3 is TGTGCCAGCATCTTGGGGGCGTTAATGAACACTGAAGCTTTCTTT.

Remarks on this clone: Other DNA sequences in the same sample also yield this CDR3. The V and J genes are TRBV5-5 and TRBJ2-5; D is unclear. This CDR3 comprises 13 residues. Germline values: CDR1 SGHKS, CDR2 YYEKEE (reference sequence). V was shortened by 0 bases and J by 5 bases, with 8 bases between the two germline ends. The CDR3 DNA reads TGTGCCAGCAGCTTGGGACCCCGGGAGACCCAGTACTTC. Protein: CASSLGPRETQYF.

This clone was found once. This sequence joins TRBV27 and TRBJ1-5; 10 bases match TRBD1. Germline V gene lookup returns CDR1 MNHEY and CDR2 SMNVEV (reference sequence). The CDR3 extends over 16 amino acids. J was trimmed by 1 base and V by 5 bases; bases with no gene match: 5. The CDR3 nucleotides are TGTGCCAGCAGTGACCGGGACAGGGGAAGCAATCAGCCCCAGCATTTT. The encoded protein is CASSDRDRGSNQPQHF.

This clone came up once. The chain combines TRBV5-1 with TRBJ1-2; possibly TRBD1 for D (5 bases). V lost 5 bases and J lost 6, with 14 bases in between. The CDR3 runs to 13 residues. Germline loops: CDR1 SGHRS, CDR2 YFSETQ. In nucleotides, the CDR3 is TGCGCCAGCAGAGTCGAGGGGCCGCATGGCTACACCTTC. It is translated as CASRVEGPHGYTF. The full variable domain, with the rest looked up from reference TRBV5-1 and TRBJ1-2, is KAGVTQTPRYLIKTRGQQVTLSCSPISGHRSVSWYQQTPGQGLQFLFEYFSETQRNKGNFPGRFSGRQFSNSRSEMNVSTLELGDSALYLCASRVEGPHGYTFGSGTRLTVV.

The chain has TRBV2 and TRBJ2-7, with TRBD1 matching 10 bases. V was pared by 6 bases and J by 7 bases, with 12 bases of the junction left unmatched. Germline V gene sequence: CDR1 SNHLY, CDR2 FYNNEI. This CDR3 has 15 amino acids. The CDR3 loop reads CASRDTGTGVAEQYF. CDR3 bases: TGTGCCAGCAGAGATACCGGGACAGGGGTTGCAGAGCAGTACTTC.

The V call is TRBV29-1, the J call TRBJ1-2; the D gene is possibly TRBD1 (6 bases). CDR3 length equals 12 residues. Germline V lookup: CDR1 SQVTM, CDR2 ANQGSEA. V was shortened by 6 bases and J by 8 bases, with 16 bases between the two germline ends. CDR3 nucleotide sequence: TGCAGCGTGGGGGACCCGGGGGCAGGCTACACCTTC. This sequence encodes CSVGDPGAGYTF.

V gene TRBV28 combines with J gene TRBJ2-5, with 13 bases lining up with TRBD2. The V gene end was trimmed by 5 bases and the J gene end by 4 bases; junction bases not matched to a gene: 4. In germline, CDR1 is MDHEN, CDR2 SYDVKM. The CDR3 covers 15 residues. The chain's CDR3 is CASSGRLAGGETQYF. The CDR3 nucleotides are TGTGCCAGCAGTGGTCGACTAGCGGGAGGAGAGACCCAGTACTTC.

The CDR3 DNA follows: TGTGCCAGCACCCTCCCGGGGCAGGACGAGCAGTACTTC. Its translation: CASTLPGQDEQYF. The chain links TRBV28 to TRBJ2-7; D tentatively fits TRBD1 or TRBD2 (5 bases each). This CDR3 has 13 amino acids. Germline CDR1 reads MDHEN; CDR2 reads SYDVKM. Trimming removed 7 bases from V and 5 bases from J, with 15 bases in between.

This clone was recorded only once. This chain connects TRBV7-3 to TRBJ2-6; a possible D gene is TRBD2 (5 bases). Germline V gene lookup returns CDR1 SGHTA and CDR2 FQGTGA. Between the trimmed V and J ends, which lost 5 bases and 0 bases, there was a span of 14 bases. There are 17 residues in the CDR3. For the CDR3, the DNA is TGTGCCAGCAGCGCGAATGGACGGGACTCTGGGGCCAACGTCCTGACTTTC. This codes for CASSANGRDSGANVLTF.

J is TRBJ2-7 and V is TRBV4-1, with D hard to call. The CDR3 extends over 13 amino acids. Looked up from germline, CDR1 is MGHRA and CDR2 is YSYEKL. V lost 1 base to trimming and J lost 4 bases, with 8 bases between them. The CDR3 sequence: CASSQVMGYEQYF. The DNA of the CDR3 is TGCGCCAGCAGCCAAGTTATGGGGTACGAGCAGTACTTC.

This sequence joins TRBV28 and TRBJ1-3, with TRBD1 as a possible D gene (6 bases). The CDR3 extends over 15 amino acids. Trimming left V 5 bases short and J 0 bases short, with 11 bases between. Germline CDR1 and CDR2: MDHEN and SYDVKM. The CDR3 protein is CASSRGQFSGNTIYF. As DNA, the CDR3 is TGTGCCAGCAGTCGCGGACAGTTCTCTGGAAACACCATATATTTT.

The rearrangement links TRBV14 to TRBJ1-4, with D uncertain. The CDR3 loop spans 15 amino acids. V was shortened by 0 bases and J by 7 bases, with 12 bases between the two germline ends. Germline lookup yields CDR1 SGHDN and CDR2 FVKESK. The CDR3 nucleotides are TGTGCCAGCAGCCAAGAAAATGCGGCAGCTGAAAAACTGTTTTTT. Protein: CASSQENAAAEKLFF.

The rearrangement joins TRBV4-2 to TRBJ2-7; TRBD2 aligns across 10 bases. This CDR3 comprises 19 residues. The V and J ends lost 3 bases and 1 base, in that order; junction bases with no gene match: 15. Germline V gene data show CDR1 as LGHNA and CDR2 as YNFKEQ. CDR3 sequence: CASSQRTGLADSLSYEQYF. DNA for the CDR3: TGTGCCAGCAGCCAGCGGACTGGACTAGCGGACTCCTTGTCCTACGAGCAGTACTTC.

Points on this clone: Within the sample, other DNA sequences also encode this same CDR3. V usage is TRBV12-5 and J usage is TRBJ2-5; 8 positions match TRBD1. Per germline, CDR1 LGHNT and CDR2 FRNRAP. V shed 5 bases, J shed 5 bases, and the junction held 4 bases outside the gene matches. The CDR3 is 13 residues long. The CDR3 protein is CASGPGQGETQYF. Written as DNA, the CDR3 is TGTGCTAGTGGTCCCGGACAGGGTGAGACCCAGTACTTC. The variable domain in full, completed from reference TRBV12-5 and TRBJ2-5, reads DARVTQTPRHKVTEMGQEVTMRCQPILGHNTVFWYRQTMMQGLELLAYFRNRAPLDDSGMPKDRFSAEMPDATLATLKIQPSEPRDSAVYFCASGPGQGETQYFGPGTRLLVL.

V usage is TRBV5-1 and J usage is TRBJ2-7; D gene uncertain. Germline values: CDR1 SGHRS, CDR2 YFSETQ. There are 13 residues in the CDR3. V was shortened by 0 bases and J by 4 bases, with 8 bases between the two germline ends. DNA for the CDR3: TGCGCCAGCAGCTTGGATGGGTGGTACGAGCAGTACTTC. As protein: CASSLDGWYEQYF.

With respect to this clone: Different DNA sequences within this sample yield the same CDR3. The chain links TRBV5-1 to TRBJ2-6; the D is unclear. The germline V gene has CDR1 SGHRS and CDR2 YFSETQ. Trimming stripped 0 bases from V and 4 bases from J, with 8 bases between. The CDR3 totals 15 residues. CDR3 protein: CASSLVGSGANVLTF. The CDR3 coding sequence is TGCGCCAGCAGCTTGGTGGGGTCAGGGGCCAACGTCCTGACTTTC.

This chain links TRBV11-3 with TRBJ2-1, with D unresolved. The CDR3 length is 14 residues. Per germline, CDR1 SGHNT and CDR2 YENEEA. V was pared by 2 bases and J by 2 bases, with 7 bases between. This chain's CDR3 is CASSLSAAYNEQFF. DNA of the CDR3: TGTGCCAGCAGCTTATCGGCCGCCTACAATGAGCAGTTCTTC.

The CDR3 coding sequence is TGTGCCAGCAGCTTGCTGGGACAGCTCACAGATACGCAGTATTTT. Its translation: CASSLLGQLTDTQYF. This chain joins TRBV7-9 and TRBJ2-3; 7 nucleotides align to TRBD1. This CDR3 spans 15 amino acids. V was clipped by 3 bases and J by 2 bases; unmatched bases: 5. The germline V gene encodes CDR1 SEHNR and CDR2 FQNEAQ (reference sequence).